This T cell receptor beta chain is from a study of blood T cell repertoires in COVID-19. Produced via immunoSEQ multiplex PCR; TCRdb's table is partial and in-frame only. Here the sample spans some 350,000 clones, 87% being singletons. The V end lost 1 base, the J end lost 5 bases, and 8 bases lay between the germline ends. The CDR3 contains 14 residues. Germline CDR1 SNHLY, CDR2 FYNNEI. The TCR was taken from a woman aged 50 to 60 with COVID-19, enrolled during active disease. This chain uses TRBV2 with TRBJ2-2; no reliable D call. Material for sequencing was peripheral blood. The CDR3 sequence is CASSEGTLTGELFF. The CDR3 nucleotides read TGTGCCAGCAGTGAAGGAACGCTAACCGGGGAGCTGTTTTTT.